This is a list of T cell receptor beta chains from one sample in a study of blood T cell repertoires in COVID-19. The protocol was immunoSEQ multiplex PCR, while the TCRdb copy is restricted to in-frame clones and leaves out a portion. In the table there are more than 300,000 clones, around nine tenths of which are singletons. Sequencing input: peripheral blood. Receptors originate from a woman in her twenties or thirties with COVID-19, enrolled during active disease. Both conserved end residues are part of each CDR3. Fields, in order: J gene, V gene, D gene, clone size, CDR3 DNA, CDR3 protein. The D gene is left open where the match is weak. For some rows the clone size is stated as once, few or many, or as a class when expanded; others skip it.

j_gene: TRBJ2-1
v_gene: TRBV6-6
d_gene: NA
abundance: NA
CDR3nt: TGTGCCAGCAGGCCCCCGGTAGGGACTTCGCTCAATGAGCAGTTCTTC
CDR3aa: CASRPPVGTSLNEQFF

j_gene: TRBJ2-5
v_gene: TRBV5-6
d_gene: NA
abundance: NA
CDR3nt: TGTGCCAGCAGCCCTGGGGGCACTAGCGATTTGTGGGAGACCCAGTACTTC
CDR3aa: CASSPGGTSDLWETQYF

j_gene: TRBJ1-2
v_gene: TRBV11-1
d_gene: TRBD1
abundance: NA
CDR3nt: TGTGCCAGCAGCTTACCTCGACAGGGGGCCGGTGGCTACACCTTC
CDR3aa: CASSLPRQGAGGYTF

j_gene: TRBJ2-7
v_gene: TRBV30
d_gene: NA
abundance: NA
CDR3nt: TGTGCCTGGATTTCTGGCAGGGGGGCTTTGGAAATGTACTTC
CDR3aa: CAWISGRGALEMYF

j_gene: TRBJ2-6
v_gene: TRBV28
d_gene: TRBD1
abundance: NA
CDR3nt: TGTGCCAGCAGTCCATTGGACAGGGCTTACTCTGGGGCCAACGTCCTGACTTTC
CDR3aa: CASSPLDRAYSGANVLTF

j_gene: TRBJ1-6
v_gene: TRBV6-5
d_gene: NA
abundance: NA
CDR3nt: TGTGCCAGCAGTTCCTACAGGCCCTCCTATAATTCACCCCTCCACTTT
CDR3aa: CASSSYRPSYNSPLHF

j_gene: TRBJ1-1
v_gene: TRBV4-2
d_gene: NA
abundance: NA
CDR3nt: TGTGCCAGCAGCCAAGGATTAGGGGCCCAAGAAGCTTTCTTT
CDR3aa: CASSQGLGAQEAFF

j_gene: TRBJ1-2
v_gene: TRBV2
d_gene: NA
abundance: NA
CDR3nt: TGTGCCAGCAGTGGGAGGGGTCATGATGGCTACACCTTC
CDR3aa: CASSGRGHDGYTF

j_gene: TRBJ2-5
v_gene: TRBV5-8
d_gene: NA
abundance: NA
CDR3nt: TGTGCCAGCAGCCCGTGGCAGGGAGGGGGAGAGACCCAGTACTTC
CDR3aa: CASSPWQGGGETQYF

j_gene: TRBJ1-5
v_gene: TRBV4-3
d_gene: NA
abundance: NA
CDR3nt: TGCGCCAGCAGCCAAGGTTCACAGGACAATCAGCCCCAGCATTTT
CDR3aa: CASSQGSQDNQPQHF

j_gene: TRBJ1-6
v_gene: TRBV5-5
d_gene: NA
abundance: NA
CDR3nt: TGTGCCAGCAGCCTGCAGGGTGCCTATAATTCACCCCTCCACTTT
CDR3aa: CASSLQGAYNSPLHF

j_gene: TRBJ1-4
v_gene: TRBV5-1
d_gene: NA
abundance: NA
CDR3nt: TGCGCCAGCAGCTTGGACGGGGGTACGGGTGAAAAACTGTTTTTT
CDR3aa: CASSLDGGTGEKLFF

j_gene: TRBJ2-5
v_gene: TRBV19
d_gene: NA
abundance: NA
CDR3nt: TGTGCTTCGCAGGGGGGAGAGACCCAGTACTTC
CDR3aa: CASQGGETQYF

j_gene: TRBJ1-5
v_gene: TRBV28
d_gene: NA
abundance: NA
CDR3nt: TGTGCCAGCAGTTTGGGACACCTAAATCAGCCCCAGCATTTT
CDR3aa: CASSLGHLNQPQHF

j_gene: TRBJ2-3
v_gene: TRBV12-5
d_gene: TRBD2
abundance: NA
CDR3nt: TGTGCTAGTGAGCCTAGCGGGGGCACAGATACGCAGTATTTT
CDR3aa: CASEPSGGTDTQYF

j_gene: TRBJ1-2
v_gene: TRBV11-2
d_gene: TRBD1
abundance: once
CDR3nt: TGTGCCAGCAGTTCCAGGGGGCTCGGTGGCTACACCTTC
CDR3aa: CASSSRGLGGYTF

j_gene: TRBJ2-5
v_gene: TRBV28
d_gene: TRBD1
abundance: NA
CDR3nt: TGTGCCAGCAGTCCGACAGGGGGGGAAGAGACCCAGTACTTC
CDR3aa: CASSPTGGEETQYF

j_gene: TRBJ1-3
v_gene: TRBV18
d_gene: TRBD1
abundance: NA
CDR3nt: TGTGCCAGCTCTCTAGGGACAGCCGCCACTGGAAACACCATATATTTT
CDR3aa: CASSLGTAATGNTIYF

j_gene: TRBJ1-1
v_gene: TRBV6-6
d_gene: TRBD1
abundance: NA
CDR3nt: TGTGCCAGCAGTTCGGGACAGGGTGGAACTGAAGCTTTCTTT
CDR3aa: CASSSGQGGTEAFF

j_gene: TRBJ1-6
v_gene: TRBV18
d_gene: NA
abundance: NA
CDR3nt: TGTGCCAGCTCTCTCGACAGGTTTAATTCACCCCTCCACTTT
CDR3aa: CASSLDRFNSPLHF

j_gene: TRBJ2-4
v_gene: TRBV28
d_gene: TRBD2
abundance: NA
CDR3nt: TGTGCCAGCAGTTTACCTAGCGGGGGGGCCGCGCGTCAGTACTTC
CDR3aa: CASSLPSGGAARQYF

j_gene: TRBJ2-5
v_gene: TRBV2
d_gene: TRBD1
abundance: NA
CDR3nt: TGTGCCAGCAGAGTGACAGGGTTGGGAGAGACCCAGTACTTC
CDR3aa: CASRVTGLGETQYF